Below are 6 T cell receptor beta chains sequenced from a single sample in a study of blood T cell repertoires in COVID-19. Method: immunoSEQ multiplex PCR; TCRdb's copy keeps in-frame clones and lacks some. This table has approximately 400,000 clones, roughly 86% appearing once. Sequenced material: PBMCs or T cells enriched from blood (not recorded which). These receptors were collected from a man in his thirties or forties who had recovered from COVID-19.

The chain recombines TRBV4-3 with TRBJ1-3; the match to TRBD1 covers 8 bases. V trimming: 0 bases; J trimming: 4 bases; junction bases outside the gene matches: 8. The CDR3 contains 17 residues. Germline assignment: CDR1 LGHNA and CDR2 YSLEER. The CDR3 loop is CASSQESTGATGNTIYF. CDR3 bases: TGCGCCAGCAGCCAAGAATCGACAGGGGCGACGGGAAACACCATATATTTT.

The chain is built from TRBV12-3 or TRBV12-4 and TRBJ2-7, with a tentative D call TRBD2 (5 bases). The CDR3 spans 13 residues. The V end lost 2 bases, the J end lost 2 bases, and 7 bases lay between the germline ends. CDR3 amino acids: CASSLLAPYEQYF. The CDR3 region has the DNA TGTGCCAGCAGTTTACTAGCACCCTACGAGCAGTACTTC.

The chain links TRBV7-9 to TRBJ1-1; D may be TRBD1 (5 bases). The CDR3 runs to 15 residues. V gave up 0 bases and J gave up 0 bases, with 8 bases separating them. Germline V gene lookup returns CDR1 SEHNR and CDR2 FQNEAQ (reference sequence). The CDR3 spells CASSLARGMNTEAFF. The DNA for the CDR3 is TGTGCCAGCAGCTTAGCTCGGGGGATGAACACTGAAGCTTTCTTT.

The chain couples TRBV6-6 to TRBJ1-2, with D tentatively TRBD1 (6 bases). The ends were cut back, 5 bases at V and 2 bases at J, with 12 bases in the middle. The CDR3 contains 14 residues. Germline V gives CDR1 MNHNY, CDR2 SVGAGI (reference sequence). CDR3 nucleotide sequence: TGTGCCAGCAGTCCCGGACAGCTCAACTATGGCTACACCTTC. Translating gives CASSPGQLNYGYTF.

This clone was picked up a small number of times. The chain carries TRBV10-1 and TRBJ2-7; TRBD1 matches 9 bases. Germline assignment: CDR1 WNHNN and CDR2 SYGVQD (reference sequence). The CDR3 has 16 amino acids. Unmatched junction bases numbered 18, after V lost 10 bases and J lost 5 bases. Written as DNA, the CDR3 is TGCGCCACCCCATTGTCAGGACAGGGGAAAGGGGACGAGCAGTACTTC. This codes for CATPLSGQGKGDEQYF.

This rearrangement joins TRBV5-6 to TRBJ2-1; 8 bases fit TRBD2. The CDR3 contains 17 residues. Germline-derived CDR1 and CDR2 are SGHDT and YYEEEE. Germline trimming cut 0 bases from V and 2 bases from J; bases unmatched to any gene: 7. The CDR3 protein is CASSLESGGGTYNEQFF. The CDR3 DNA is TGTGCCAGCAGCTTGGAATCGGGCGGGGGGACCTACAATGAGCAGTTCTTC.